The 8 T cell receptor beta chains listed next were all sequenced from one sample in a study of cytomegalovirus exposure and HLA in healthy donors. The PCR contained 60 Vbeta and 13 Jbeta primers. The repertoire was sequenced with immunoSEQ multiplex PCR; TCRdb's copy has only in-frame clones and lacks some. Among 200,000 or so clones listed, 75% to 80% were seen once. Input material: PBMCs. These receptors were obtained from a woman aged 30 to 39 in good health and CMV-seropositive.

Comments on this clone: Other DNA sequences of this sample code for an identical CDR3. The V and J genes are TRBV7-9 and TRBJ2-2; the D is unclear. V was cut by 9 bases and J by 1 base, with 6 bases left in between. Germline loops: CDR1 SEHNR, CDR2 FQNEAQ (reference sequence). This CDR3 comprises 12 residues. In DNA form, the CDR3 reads TGTGCCAGTTCCCTGAACACCGGGGAGCTGTTTTTT. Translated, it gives CASSLNTGELFF.

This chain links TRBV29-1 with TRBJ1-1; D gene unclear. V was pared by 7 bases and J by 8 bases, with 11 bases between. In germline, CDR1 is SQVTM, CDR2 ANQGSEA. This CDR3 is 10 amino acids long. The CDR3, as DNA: TGCAGCGGTGTCGAGGCGGAAGCTTTCTTT. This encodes CSGVEAEAFF.

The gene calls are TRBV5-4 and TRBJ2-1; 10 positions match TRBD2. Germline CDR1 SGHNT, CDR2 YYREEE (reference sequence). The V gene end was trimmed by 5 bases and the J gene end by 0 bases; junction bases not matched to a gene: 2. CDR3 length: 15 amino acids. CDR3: CASSSSGSSYNEQFF. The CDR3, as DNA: TGTGCCAGCAGTTCTAGCGGGAGCTCCTACAATGAGCAGTTCTTC.

CDR3 DNA: TGTGCCAGTAGTCCGTCCGGGACAATGGGGCTATTAGTTGAGCAGTTCTTC. Amino acids: CASSPSGTMGLLVEQFF. The chain joins TRBV19 to TRBJ2-1; D is possibly TRBD1 (6 bases). CDR1 is LNHDA and CDR2 is SQIVND in the germline V gene (reference sequence). The CDR3 runs to 17 residues. Between the trimmed V and J ends, which lost 5 bases and 9 bases, there was a span of 26 bases.

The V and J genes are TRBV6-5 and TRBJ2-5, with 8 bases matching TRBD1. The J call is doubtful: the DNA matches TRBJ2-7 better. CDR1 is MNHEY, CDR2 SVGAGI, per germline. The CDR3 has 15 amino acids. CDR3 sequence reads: CASSRTGTGAYEQYF. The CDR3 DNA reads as TGTGCCAGCAGTCGAACCGGGACAGGAGCCTACGAGCAGTACTTC.

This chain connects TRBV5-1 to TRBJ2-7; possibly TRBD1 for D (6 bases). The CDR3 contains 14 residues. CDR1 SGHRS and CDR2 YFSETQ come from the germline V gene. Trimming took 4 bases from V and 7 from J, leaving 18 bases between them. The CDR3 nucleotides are TGCGCCAGCAGCCCAAGTGGACAGCCGGGGGAGCAGTACTTC. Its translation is CASSPSGQPGEQYF.

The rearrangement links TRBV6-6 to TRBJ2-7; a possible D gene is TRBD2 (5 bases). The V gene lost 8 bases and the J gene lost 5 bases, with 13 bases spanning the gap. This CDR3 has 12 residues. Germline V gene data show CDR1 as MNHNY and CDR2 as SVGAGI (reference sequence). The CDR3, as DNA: TGTGCCAGCGCTGGGGATAGCGACGAGCAGTACTTC. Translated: CASAGDSDEQYF.

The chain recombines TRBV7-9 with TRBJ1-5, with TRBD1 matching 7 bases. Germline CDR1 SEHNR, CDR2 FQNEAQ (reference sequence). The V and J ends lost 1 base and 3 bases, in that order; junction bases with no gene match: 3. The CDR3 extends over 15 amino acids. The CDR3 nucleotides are TGTGCCAGCAGCTTAGGAGGGACAGTCAATCAGCCCCAGCATTTT. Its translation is CASSLGGTVNQPQHF. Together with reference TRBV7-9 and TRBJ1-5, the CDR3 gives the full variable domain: DTGVSQNPRHKITKRGQNVTFRCDPISEHNRLYWYRQTLGQGPEFLTYFQNEAQLEKSRLLSDRFSAERPKGSFSTLEIQRTEQGDSAMYLCASSLGGTVNQPQHFGDGTRLSIL.